This entry concerns a single T cell receptor (beta chain). This sample was taken from a study of cytomegalovirus exposure and HLA in healthy donors. TCRdb's copy holds only in-frame clones and misses some; the assay was immunoSEQ multiplex PCR. The sample includes roughly 73,000 clones, around 94% of them seen just once. Germline CDR1 reads SEHNR; CDR2 reads FQNEAQ (reference sequence). The V and J ends lost 7 bases and 3 bases respectively, with 12 bases between them. This CDR3 is 13 amino acids long. This clonotype was sampled from a man aged 18-30 years in good health and CMV-seropositive. Specimen: PBMCs. The V and J genes are TRBV7-9 and TRBJ1-1; tentative D call: TRBD1 (5 bases). CDR3 DNA sequence: TGTGCCAGCACGCAGGGTCGATACACTGAAGCTTTCTTT. Its translation is CASTQGRYTEAFF.